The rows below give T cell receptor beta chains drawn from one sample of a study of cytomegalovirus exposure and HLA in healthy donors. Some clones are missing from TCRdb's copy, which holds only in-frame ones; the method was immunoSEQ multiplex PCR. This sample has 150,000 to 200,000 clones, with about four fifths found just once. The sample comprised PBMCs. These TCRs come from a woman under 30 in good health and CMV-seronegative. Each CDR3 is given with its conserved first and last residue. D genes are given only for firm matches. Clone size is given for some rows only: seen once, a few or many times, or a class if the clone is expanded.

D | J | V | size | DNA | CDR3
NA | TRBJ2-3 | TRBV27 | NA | TGTGCCAGCAGTCCCCGCCGGGTAAGGACAGATACGCAGTATTTT | CASSPRRVRTDTQYF
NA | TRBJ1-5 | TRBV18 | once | TGTGCCAGCTCAACCGTAGGGGGAAGTCAGCCCCAGCATTTT | CASSTVGGSQPQHF
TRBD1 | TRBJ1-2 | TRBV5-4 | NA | TGTGCCAGCAGCTCGGATGGGGGGACAGGGGGCGATGGCTACACCTTC | CASSSDGGTGGDGYTF
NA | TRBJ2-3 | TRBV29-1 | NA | TGCAGCGTTGAACAGGACACAGATACGCAGTATTTT | CSVEQDTDTQYF
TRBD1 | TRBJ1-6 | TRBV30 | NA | TGTGCCTGGAATGGACAGGGTGATTCACCCCTCCACTTT | CAWNGQGDSPLHF
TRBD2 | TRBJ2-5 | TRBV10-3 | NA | TGTGCCATAGGGACTAGTTTAGAGACCCAGTACTTC | CAIGTSLETQYF
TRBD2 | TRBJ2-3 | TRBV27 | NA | TGTGCCAGCAGAGCTTTGGGAGGGCCTAGCACAGATACGCAGTATTTT | CASRALGGPSTDTQYF
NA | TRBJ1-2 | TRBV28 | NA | TGTGCCAGCAGTTTACCCCCGGAGGGAGGGAAAGGCTACACCTTC | CASSLPPEGGKGYTF
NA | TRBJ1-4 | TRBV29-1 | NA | TGCAGCGTTGCTCTGGGGGCAGCTAATGAAAAACTGTTTTTT | CSVALGAANEKLFF
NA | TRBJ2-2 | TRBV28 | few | TGTGCCAGCAGCTCCCCCCTGGACAGCCCCGGGGAGCTGTTTTTT | CASSSPLDSPGELFF
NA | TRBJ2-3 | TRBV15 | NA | TGTGCCACCAGCCTCAGCGTCTTTGGGACAGATACGCAGTATTTT | CATSLSVFGTDTQYF
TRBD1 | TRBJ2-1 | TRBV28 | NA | TGTGCCAGTCGGACAGGGGTGTACAATGAGCAGTTCTTC | CASRTGVYNEQFF
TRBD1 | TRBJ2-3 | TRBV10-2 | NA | TGCGCCAGCAGTGATGAGTTCCAGGGGGCGCAACGAGATACGCAGTATTTT | CASSDEFQGAQRDTQYF
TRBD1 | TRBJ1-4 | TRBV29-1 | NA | TGCAGCGTTGAAGACAGGGGGACGGGAAAACTGTTTTTT | CSVEDRGTGKLFF
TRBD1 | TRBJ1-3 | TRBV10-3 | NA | TGTGCCATCAGTGAGACCGACAGGGGCGGCTCTGGAAACACCATATATTTT | CAISETDRGGSGNTIYF
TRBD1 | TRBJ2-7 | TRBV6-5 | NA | TGTGCCAGCAGCCCGGGACAGGTTTCCTACGAGCAGTACTTC | CASSPGQVSYEQYF
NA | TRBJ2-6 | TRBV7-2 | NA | TGTGCCAGCAGCCCACACTCGGGGGACTCTGGGGCCAACGTCCTGACTTTC | CASSPHSGDSGANVLTF
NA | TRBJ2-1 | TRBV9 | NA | TGTGCCAGCAGCGTAGATAAGCGCGCTTCCTACAATGAGCAGTTCTTC | CASSVDKRASYNEQFF
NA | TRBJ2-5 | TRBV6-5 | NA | TGTGCCAGCAGTCCAAGCTTGTCGGGGACCCAGTACTTC | CASSPSLSGTQYF
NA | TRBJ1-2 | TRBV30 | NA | TGTGCCTGGACCGCCCTGGGCGCCGCCTATGGCTACACCTTC | CAWTALGAAYGYTF
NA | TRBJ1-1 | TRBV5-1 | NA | TGCGCCAGCAGCTTGCAACAGAACACTGAAGCTTTCTTT | CASSLQQNTEAFF
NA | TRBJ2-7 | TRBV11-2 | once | TGTGCCAGCAGCTTAGCCCAGGGATTCTACGAGCAGTACTTC | CASSLAQGFYEQYF
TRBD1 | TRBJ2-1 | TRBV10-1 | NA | TGCGCCAGCAGTGATGGGCAGGGGGCTAGGAGTGAGCAGTTCTTC | CASSDGQGARSEQFF